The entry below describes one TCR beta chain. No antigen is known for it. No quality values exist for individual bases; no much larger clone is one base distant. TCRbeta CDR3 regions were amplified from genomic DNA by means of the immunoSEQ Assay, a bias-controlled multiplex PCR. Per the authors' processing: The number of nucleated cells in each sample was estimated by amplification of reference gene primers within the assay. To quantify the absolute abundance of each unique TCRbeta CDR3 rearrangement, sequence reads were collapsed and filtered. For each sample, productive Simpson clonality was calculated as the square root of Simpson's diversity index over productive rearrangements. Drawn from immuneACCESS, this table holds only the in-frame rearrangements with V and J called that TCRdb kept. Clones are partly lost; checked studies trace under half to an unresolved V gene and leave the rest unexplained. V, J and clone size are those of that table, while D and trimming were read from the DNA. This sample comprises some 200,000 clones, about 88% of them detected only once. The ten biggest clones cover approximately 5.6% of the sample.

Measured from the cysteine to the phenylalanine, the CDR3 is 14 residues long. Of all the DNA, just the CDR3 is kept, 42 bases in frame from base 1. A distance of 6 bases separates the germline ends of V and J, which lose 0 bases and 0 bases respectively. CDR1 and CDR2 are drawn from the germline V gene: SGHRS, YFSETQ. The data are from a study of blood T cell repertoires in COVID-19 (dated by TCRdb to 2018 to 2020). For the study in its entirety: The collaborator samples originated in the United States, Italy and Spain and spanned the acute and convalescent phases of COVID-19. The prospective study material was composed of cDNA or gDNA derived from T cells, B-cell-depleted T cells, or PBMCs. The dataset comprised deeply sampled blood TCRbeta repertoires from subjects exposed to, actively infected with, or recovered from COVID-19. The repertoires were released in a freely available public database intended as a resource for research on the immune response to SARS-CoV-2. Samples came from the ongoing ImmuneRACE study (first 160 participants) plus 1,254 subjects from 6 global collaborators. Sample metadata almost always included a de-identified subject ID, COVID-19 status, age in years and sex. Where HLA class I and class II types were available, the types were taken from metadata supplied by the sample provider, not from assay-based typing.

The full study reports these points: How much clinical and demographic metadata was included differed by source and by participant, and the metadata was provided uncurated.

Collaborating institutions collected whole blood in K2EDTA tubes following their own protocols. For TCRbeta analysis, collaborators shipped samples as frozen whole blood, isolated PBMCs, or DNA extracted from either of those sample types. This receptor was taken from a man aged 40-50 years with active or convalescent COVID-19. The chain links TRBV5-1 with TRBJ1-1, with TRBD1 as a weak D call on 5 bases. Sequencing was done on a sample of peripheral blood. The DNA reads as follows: TGCGCCAGCAGCTTGGAACAGGTGAACACTGAAGCTTTCTTT. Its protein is CASSLEQVNTEAFF.